What follows are 28 T cell receptor beta chains derived from one specimen sequenced in a study of cytomegalovirus exposure and HLA in healthy donors (dated by TCRdb to the late 2010s). The library came from the immunoSEQ multiplex PCR assay. TCRdb limited this immuneACCESS table to in-frame rearrangements with V and J called. A share of clones is missing; checked studies link under half to unresolved V genes, and the rest is unexplained. The table for this sample lists fewer than 250,000 clones; more than 75% of them were counted only once. About 2.8% of the sample comes from the top ten. The sequenced sample was PBMCs. These TCRs come from a man younger than 35 in good health and CMV-seronegative.

This rearrangement joins TRBV7-9 to TRBJ2-3; D is ambiguous. The V gene's germline CDR1 is SEHNR and CDR2 FQNEAQ (reference sequence). V gave up 5 bases and J gave up 8 bases, with 14 bases separating them. This CDR3 has 13 residues. CDR3 loop: CASSNLTAGTQYF. The CDR3 DNA reads as TGTGCCAGCAGCAATCTGACGGCAGGTACGCAGTATTTT.

The chain employs TRBV27 and TRBJ1-1; 9 bases agree with TRBD1. The germline V gene encodes CDR1 MNHEY and CDR2 SMNVEV (reference sequence). This CDR3 is 14 amino acids long. Trimming at V came to 3 bases and at J to 6 bases, leaving 5 bases not matched to a gene. CDR3 loop: CASSFLQGASEAFF. The CDR3 nucleotides read TGTGCCAGCAGTTTTTTACAGGGGGCTTCTGAAGCTTTCTTT.

The rearrangement joins TRBV4-3 to TRBJ2-1; 9 nucleotides agree with TRBD2. Unmatched junction bases numbered 6, after V lost 5 bases and J lost 1 base. Germline V gene data show CDR1 as LGHNA and CDR2 as YSLEER. CDR3 length: 16 amino acids. CDR3 amino acids: CASSARTSASYNEQFF. DNA for the CDR3: TGCGCCAGCAGCGCAAGGACTAGCGCTTCCTACAATGAGCAGTTCTTC.

This sequence joins TRBV5-4 and TRBJ1-2; no clear D gene. The germline V gene has CDR1 SGHNT and CDR2 YYREEE (reference sequence). With 1 base removed from V and 2 bases from J, the gap between germline ends came to 6 bases. The CDR3 totals 13 residues. The CDR3 region has the DNA TGTGCCAGCAGCTTGTATTCGAACTATGGCTACACCTTC. The encoded protein is CASSLYSNYGYTF.

The genes are TRBV5-1 and TRBJ2-4, with 10 bases matching TRBD1. Trimming took 6 bases from V and 8 from J; bases not matched to a gene: 8. The CDR3 runs 14 residues. Germline V gives CDR1 SGHRS, CDR2 YFSETQ. CDR3 bases: TGCGCCAGCAAAAAGGAGACAGGGGGCTACATTCAGTACTTC. It yields the protein CASKKETGGYIQYF.

The chain couples TRBV6-6 to TRBJ2-7; 7 bases are a match to TRBD1. CDR1 MNHNY and CDR2 SVGAGI come from the germline V gene (reference sequence). This CDR3 region has 12 residues. Trimming at V came to 5 bases and at J to 4 bases, leaving 2 bases not matched to a gene. In nucleotides, the CDR3 is TGTGCCAGCAGTCTGGACAGGTACGAGCAGTACTTC. It codes for CASSLDRYEQYF.

The chain uses TRBV5-1 and TRBJ1-1; D perhaps matches TRBD1 (6 bases). The germline V and J ends were trimmed by 3 bases and 4 bases, with 16 bases remaining between them. CDR3 length equals 15 residues. The germline V gene encodes CDR1 SGHRS and CDR2 YFSETQ. CDR3 in DNA: TGCGCCAGCAGCTCGTACAGGGCGGGTAGCACTGAAGCTTTCTTT. Residues: CASSSYRAGSTEAFF.

The V gene is TRBV2, the J gene TRBJ1-2; D gene uncertain. This CDR3 region has 12 residues. The germline V gene has CDR1 SNHLY and CDR2 FYNNEI. V was shortened by 4 bases and J by 7 bases, with 10 bases between the two germline ends. The CDR3 nucleotides read TGTGCCAGCAGTGTACGGGAGGCTGGCTACACCTTC. It specifies CASSVREAGYTF.

This chain uses TRBV28 with TRBJ2-1; 8 nucleotides line up with TRBD2. Germline V gene lookup returns CDR1 MDHEN and CDR2 SYDVKM. This CDR3 comprises 14 residues. J gave up 2 bases and V 7 bases, and 4 bases lay outside the gene matches. The CDR3 reads CASKFGGAYNEQFF. In DNA, the CDR3 is TGTGCCAGCAAATTCGGGGGGGCCTACAATGAGCAGTTCTTC.

The CDR3 region is CSVDGTSGSDTQYF. DNA of the CDR3: TGCAGCGTTGATGGAACTAGCGGGTCAGATACGCAGTATTTT. This chain joins TRBV29-1 and TRBJ2-3, with TRBD2 identical over 9 bases. From germline, CDR1 is SQVTM and CDR2 ANQGSEA. CDR3 size: 14 residues. J was trimmed by 4 bases and V by 3 bases; bases with no gene match: 5.

The rearrangement joins TRBV27 to TRBJ1-5; tentatively, D is TRBD1 (5 bases). The CDR3 totals 13 residues. V lost 2 bases, J lost 4 bases, and 6 bases lay in between. Germline loops: CDR1 MNHEY, CDR2 SMNVEV (reference sequence). CDR3 protein: CASSLRGNQPQHF. The CDR3 DNA sequence: TGTGCCAGCAGTTTACGGGGGAATCAGCCCCAGCATTTT.

V gene TRBV9 combines with J gene TRBJ2-2; 8 bases agree with TRBD1. CDR3 length equals 15 residues. Trimming at V came to 5 bases and at J to 6 bases, leaving 9 bases not matched to a gene. CDR1 is SGDLS, CDR2 YYNGEE, per germline. The CDR3 loop is CASRDQDRESGELFF. The CDR3 bases are TGTGCCAGCAGGGACCAGGACAGGGAATCCGGGGAGCTGTTTTTT.

The rearrangement joins TRBV6-1 to TRBJ1-5; D is ambiguous. Germline V gene data show CDR1 as MNHNS and CDR2 as SASEGT. The length of the CDR3 is 14 residues. V lost 3 bases, J lost 5 bases, and 11 bases lay in between. CDR3 DNA: TGTGCCAGCAGTGACCGGGGTCGGGATCAGCCCCAGCATTTT. Its protein product is CASSDRGRDQPQHF.

The chain is built from TRBV4-3 and TRBJ1-4, with D possibly TRBD1 on 5 matching bases. The CDR3 runs to 13 residues. The V and J ends lost 1 base and 11 bases respectively, with 11 bases between them. Germline V lookup: CDR1 LGHNA, CDR2 YSLEER. In nucleotides, the CDR3 is TGCGCCAGCAGCCAAGCCCGCAGGGTGAAACTGTTTTTT. Amino acid sequence: CASSQARRVKLFF.

The V gene is TRBV6-4, the J gene TRBJ1-1; D remains unclear. The germline CDR1 and CDR2 sequences are MRHNA and SNTAGT. The V end lost 3 bases, the J end lost 1 base, and 6 bases lay between the germline ends. The CDR3 covers 13 residues. This CDR3 reads CASSESWNTEAFF. The CDR3, as DNA: TGTGCCAGCAGTGAAAGCTGGAACACTGAAGCTTTCTTT.

V usage is TRBV4-2 and J usage is TRBJ1-6, with TRBD1 identical over 7 bases. Germline assignment: CDR1 LGHNA and CDR2 YNFKEQ. The length of the CDR3 is 16 residues. V gave up 0 bases and J gave up 5 bases; unmatched junction bases: 4. Here the CDR3 reads CASSQDRDSDNSPLHF. The CDR3 coding sequence is TGTGCCAGCAGCCAAGATAGGGACAGCGATAATTCACCCCTCCACTTT.

This sequence joins TRBV7-9 and TRBJ2-5, with D maybe TRBD1 (6 bases). The CDR3 has 16 residues. Germline V lookup: CDR1 SEHNR, CDR2 FQNEAQ (reference sequence). Between the trimmed V and J ends, which lost 3 bases and 4 bases, there was a span of 18 bases. The CDR3 DNA follows: TGTGCCAGCAGCTTGCTACAGGGTCTTTCCCGAGAGACCCAGTACTTC. The encoded protein is CASSLLQGLSRETQYF.

The chain employs TRBV5-1 and TRBJ2-3; 9 nucleotides match TRBD2. Germline CDR1 reads SGHRS; CDR2 reads YFSETQ. With V trimmed by 3 bases and J by 5 bases, 7 bases remained unmatched. This CDR3 spans 15 amino acids. The CDR3 bases are TGCGCCAGCAGCTCTTTTAGCGGGAGTGGAGATACGCAGTATTTT. Its protein product is CASSSFSGSGDTQYF.

The CDR3 region has the DNA TGTGCCAGCAGCTTGGAGTTCCGTGAGGACTATGGCTACACCTTC. It is translated as CASSLEFREDYGYTF. The chain is built from TRBV5-5 and TRBJ1-2; unclear D gene. This CDR3 comprises 15 residues. V was cut by 0 bases and J by 3 bases, with 12 bases left in between. CDR1 and CDR2 from the germline V gene are SGHKS and YYEKEE (reference sequence).

This clone was picked up a small number of times. The chain joins TRBV14 to TRBJ1-5; 11 bases map to TRBD1. V lost 3 bases, J lost 7 bases, and 2 bases stayed unmatched. Per the germline V gene, CDR1 is SGHDN and CDR2 is FVKESK. This CDR3 spans 14 amino acids. The chain's CDR3 is CASSQGQGGQPQHF. The CDR3 DNA sequence: TGTGCCAGCAGCCAGGGACAGGGGGGGCAGCCCCAGCATTTT.

The chain is built from TRBV2 and TRBJ2-3, with 7 bases lining up with TRBD1. Germline-derived CDR1 and CDR2 are SNHLY and FYNNEI. Germline trimming cut 10 bases from V and 6 bases from J; bases unmatched to any gene: 7. The CDR3 is 12 amino acids. The CDR3 nucleotides read TGTGCCACCGACAGGGTTGGGGATACGCAGTATTTT. This gives the protein CATDRVGDTQYF.

V is TRBV7-2 and J is TRBJ1-2, with no clear D. V lost 1 base to trimming and J lost 1 base, with 4 bases between them. The CDR3 consists of 13 residues. Germline V lookup: CDR1 SGHTA, CDR2 FQGNSA. DNA of the CDR3: TGTGCCAGCAGCTTAGGACTTAACTATGGCTACACCTTC. This gives the protein CASSLGLNYGYTF.

The chain uses TRBV6-1 and TRBJ2-1; D is possibly TRBD2 (6 bases). The V gene's germline CDR1 is MNHNS and CDR2 SASEGT. The V gene lost 4 bases and the J gene lost 15 bases, with 16 bases spanning the gap. The CDR3 runs 12 residues. This chain's CDR3 is CASSAPQRGGFF. In DNA form, the CDR3 reads TGTGCCAGCAGTGCCCCCCAAAGGGGAGGGTTCTTC.

The CDR3 DNA follows: TGTGCCAGCAGGTACAGGGAATTCAATGAGCAGTTCTTC. Translated: CASRYREFNEQFF. The V and J genes are TRBV2 and TRBJ2-1; a weak D match, TRBD1 (6 bases). CDR1 and CDR2 from the germline V gene are SNHLY and FYNNEI. CDR3 length: 13 amino acids. V lost 6 bases to trimming and J lost 6 bases, with 12 bases between them.

The J gene is TRBJ2-3, the V gene TRBV7-2, with TRBD2 matching 8 bases. Unmatched junction bases numbered 8, after V lost 2 bases and J lost 1 base. Germline V gene sequence: CDR1 SGHTA, CDR2 FQGNSA. The CDR3 totals 17 residues. The CDR3 reads CASSLSPSGGRTDTQYF. The CDR3 nucleotides read TGTGCCAGCAGCTTAAGTCCCAGCGGGGGCCGCACAGATACGCAGTATTTT. The variable domain in full, with the rest retrieved from reference TRBV7-2 and TRBJ2-3, is GAGVSQSPSNKVTEKGKDVELRCDPISGHTALYWYRQSLGQGLEFLIYFQGNSAPDKSGLPSDRFSAERTGGSVSTLTIQRTQQEDSAVYLCASSLSPSGGRTDTQYFGPGTRLTVL.

The chain has TRBV6-5 and TRBJ1-2; D is possibly TRBD1 (6 bases). The V gene's germline CDR1 is MNHEY and CDR2 SVGAGI. The CDR3 sequence is 16 residues long. Trimming shortened V by 3 bases and J by 1 base, and 15 bases separated the two germline ends. This chain's CDR3 is CASSYGAGVINYGYTF. In DNA form, the CDR3 reads TGTGCCAGCAGTTATGGGGCAGGGGTAATTAACTATGGCTACACCTTC.

This clone appeared a single time. V is TRBV27 and J is TRBJ2-7; D unresolved. Per germline, CDR1 MNHEY and CDR2 SMNVEV (reference sequence). With 0 bases removed from V and 6 bases from J, the gap between germline ends came to 9 bases. The length of the CDR3 is 13 residues. Here the CDR3 reads CASSLSMAFEQYF. The CDR3 DNA follows: TGTGCCAGCAGTTTATCCATGGCTTTCGAGCAGTACTTC.

V is TRBV29-1 and J is TRBJ2-3; TRBD2 aligns across 13 bases. The CDR3 runs 16 residues. In germline, CDR1 is SQVTM, CDR2 ANQGSEA. Unmatched junction bases numbered 7, after V lost 1 base and J lost 6 bases. The CDR3 sequence is CSVEGGLAGARDTQYF. The CDR3, as DNA: TGCAGCGTTGAAGGTGGACTAGCGGGGGCCAGGGATACGCAGTATTTT.